Each of the 26 T cell receptor beta chains below was sequenced from the same sample in a study of cytomegalovirus exposure and HLA in healthy donors. Here immunoSEQ multiplex PCR was the method, and the copy in TCRdb shows in-frame clones only, minus some. The repertoire holds approximately 240,000 clones, with about 93% as singletons. Specimen: PBMCs. These receptors all stem from a woman aged 18-29 years in good health and CMV-seronegative.

The chain is built from TRBV5-4 and TRBJ2-7; TRBD2 matches at 8 bases. V gave up 2 bases and J gave up 6 bases; unmatched junction bases: 4. The germline gives CDR1 SGHNT, CDR2 YYREEE (reference sequence). The CDR3 sequence is 13 residues long. The CDR3 sequence: CASSLAGVGEQYF. DNA of the CDR3: TGTGCCAGCAGCTTAGCGGGAGTAGGCGAGCAGTACTTC.

The V call is TRBV19, the J call TRBJ2-7, with D perhaps matching TRBD2 (6 bases). Trimming shortened V by 9 bases and J by 5 bases, and 20 bases separated the two germline ends. This CDR3 is built from 14 residues. Germline-derived CDR1 and CDR2 are LNHDA and SQIVND (reference sequence). The CDR3 protein is CASRLGRERDEQYF. For the CDR3, the DNA is TGTGCCAGCAGACTAGGCCGGGAGAGGGACGAGCAGTACTTC.

This chain uses TRBV7-6 with TRBJ2-1; 14 bases align to TRBD2. The CDR3 has 18 amino acids. V lost 5 bases to trimming and J lost 0 bases; unmatched junction nucleotides: 6. The germline gives CDR1 SGHVS, CDR2 FNYEAQ. This CDR3 reads CASSPGLAGVSSYNEQFF. CDR3 coding DNA: TGTGCCAGCAGCCCGGGACTAGCGGGAGTCAGCTCCTACAATGAGCAGTTCTTC.

The rearrangement joins TRBV5-1 to TRBJ2-7; 7 bases map to TRBD2. Looked up from germline, CDR1 is SGHRS and CDR2 is YFSETQ. After removal of 4 bases from V and 2 bases from J, the junction contained 6 bases not matched to a gene. The CDR3 extends over 14 amino acids. CDR3 sequence reads: CASSQRDRAYEQYF. The DNA for the CDR3 is TGCGCCAGCAGCCAGCGGGACCGTGCCTACGAGCAGTACTTC.

The J gene is TRBJ1-3, the V gene TRBV6-1; 7 bases agree with TRBD1. CDR1 is MNHNS and CDR2 is SASEGT in the germline V gene. The trim removed 2 bases at V and 3 bases at J, leaving 4 bases unmatched. This CDR3 contains 15 residues. The chain's CDR3 is CASSESGTVGNTIYF. CDR3 coding DNA: TGTGCCAGCAGTGAATCCGGGACAGTTGGAAACACCATATATTTT.

The chain carries TRBV28 and TRBJ1-1; D not certain. Germline V lookup: CDR1 MDHEN, CDR2 SYDVKM. This CDR3 spans 17 amino acids. Trimming pared 5 bases from V and 1 base from J, leaving 20 bases between. The CDR3 loop reads CASSAPGSSLWNTEAFF. The CDR3 nucleotides read TGTGCCAGCAGTGCCCCGGGGTCTAGCCTCTGGAACACTGAAGCTTTCTTT.

This sequence joins TRBV4-1 and TRBJ2-2; TRBD2 is a possible D gene (6 bases). The CDR3 length is 16 residues. Germline CDR1 MGHRA, CDR2 YSYEKL. V lost 0 bases and J lost 4, with 12 bases in between. The CDR3 region has the DNA TGCGCCAGCAGCCAAGACCCGGGACTGAGCACCGGGGAGCTGTTTTTT. Its protein is CASSQDPGLSTGELFF.

This sequence joins TRBV6-4 and TRBJ2-7, with 10 bases lining up with TRBD1. V lost 4 bases to trimming and J lost 2 bases; unmatched junction nucleotides: 5. The V gene's germline CDR1 is MRHNA and CDR2 SNTAGT. CDR3 length: 15 amino acids. CDR3 loop: CASSASGTGAYEQYF. For the CDR3, the DNA is TGTGCCAGCAGTGCCAGCGGGACAGGGGCCTACGAGCAGTACTTC.

This rearrangement joins TRBV6-7 to TRBJ2-7, with TRBD1 matching 9 bases. Being an ORF, TRBV6-7 has a function that is uncertain. The CDR3 spans 15 residues. V shed 2 bases, J shed 9 bases, and the junction held 11 bases outside the gene matches. The CDR3 protein is CASSYTGTGFFGQYF. In DNA, the CDR3 is TGTGCCAGCAGTTACACCGGGACAGGGTTCTTTGGGCAGTACTTC.

The chain couples TRBV5-4 to TRBJ2-3, with 10 bases matching TRBD1. The CDR3 length is 14 residues. The germline V gene encodes CDR1 SGHNT and CDR2 YYREEE (reference sequence). The J segment lost 4 bases and the V segment lost 3 bases, leaving 2 bases of the junction unmatched. CDR3 bases: TGTGCCAGCAGCTCGACAGGGGGCGCAGATACGCAGTATTTT. It is translated as CASSSTGGADTQYF.

The chain joins TRBV4-2 to TRBJ1-1, with a possible D match to TRBD1 (6 bases). With 0 bases removed from V and 4 bases from J, the gap between germline ends came to 15 bases. Germline V gene data show CDR1 as LGHNA and CDR2 as YNFKEQ. The CDR3 is 16 amino acids. The CDR3 loop reads CASSQDPQGISTEAFF. CDR3 coding DNA: TGTGCCAGCAGCCAAGATCCCCAGGGGATTAGCACTGAAGCTTTCTTT.

The chain couples TRBV27 to TRBJ2-1, with 13 positions matching TRBD2. The J segment lost 4 bases and the V segment lost 7 bases, leaving 7 bases of the junction unmatched. The V gene's germline CDR1 is MNHEY and CDR2 SMNVEV (reference sequence). The CDR3 sequence is 16 residues long. Written as DNA, the CDR3 is TGTGCCAGCAAGAGACTAGCGGGAGGAATGTACAATGAGCAGTTCTTC. It encodes CASKRLAGGMYNEQFF.

The chain employs TRBV7-2 and TRBJ2-4; 8 bases fit TRBD2. The V gene's germline CDR1 is SGHTA and CDR2 FQGNSA. The CDR3 runs to 16 residues. V was clipped by 5 bases and J by 5 bases; unmatched bases: 11. CDR3 in amino acids: CASSPRPGLAENIQYF. The CDR3 DNA reads as TGTGCCAGCAGCCCTCGACCCGGACTAGCAGAAAACATTCAGTACTTC.

The genes are TRBV6-5 and TRBJ2-5; D gene ambiguous. This CDR3 spans 12 amino acids. The germline CDR1 and CDR2 sequences are MNHEY and SVGAGI. V was pared by 5 bases and J by 4 bases, with 8 bases between. The CDR3 loop reads CASSPTRETQYF. The CDR3, as DNA: TGTGCCAGCAGTCCTACCCGAGAGACCCAGTACTTC.

The chain recombines TRBV5-1 with TRBJ1-4; D is possibly TRBD1 (6 bases). The CDR3 sequence is 15 residues long. Germline V lookup: CDR1 SGHRS, CDR2 YFSETQ. The V gene lost 2 bases and the J gene lost 1 base, with 9 bases spanning the gap. CDR3 loop: CASSFTGKTNEKLFF. CDR3 sequence (DNA): TGCGCCAGCAGCTTTACAGGGAAAACTAATGAAAAACTGTTTTTT.

The chain uses TRBV19 and TRBJ2-7; TRBD1 aligns across 7 bases. Germline assignment: CDR1 LNHDA and CDR2 SQIVND (reference sequence). This CDR3 spans 15 amino acids. With 4 bases clipped from V and 5 bases from J, the junction kept 11 bases outside the gene matches. The CDR3 loop is CASSNRTPRGNEQYF. The CDR3, as DNA: TGTGCCAGTAGTAATAGAACTCCCAGGGGGAACGAGCAGTACTTC.

The chain links TRBV7-6 to TRBJ1-5; 7 bases line up with TRBD1. The V segment lost 2 bases and the J segment 5 bases; nucleotides outside the gene matches: 6. CDR1 and CDR2 from the germline V gene are SGHVS and FNYEAQ. This CDR3 is built from 15 residues. The CDR3 protein is CASSLRTGPDQPQHF. Written as DNA, the CDR3 is TGTGCCAGCAGCTTAAGGACAGGTCCTGATCAGCCCCAGCATTTT.

The V and J genes are TRBV29-1 and TRBJ2-1; TRBD1 matches 7 bases. The CDR3 loop spans 13 amino acids. The ends lost 7 bases at V and 6 bases at J; junction bases unmatched: 9. Germline loops: CDR1 SQVTM, CDR2 ANQGSEA. CDR3 region: CSGGQVRGNEQFF. For the CDR3, the DNA is TGCAGCGGCGGACAGGTTCGAGGCAATGAGCAGTTCTTC.

This clone was seen only once. The J gene is TRBJ2-7, the V gene TRBV9; perhaps TRBD1 as D (5 bases). The germline gives CDR1 SGDLS, CDR2 YYNGEE. Trimming pared 4 bases from V and 2 bases from J, leaving 13 bases between. The CDR3 covers 14 residues. CDR3 region: CASSPFDSPYEQYF. For the CDR3, the DNA is TGTGCCAGCAGCCCTTTCGACAGCCCCTACGAGCAGTACTTC.

The J gene is TRBJ2-7, the V gene TRBV5-6; 7 positions agree with TRBD1. The CDR3 has 14 residues. Germline CDR1 SGHDT, CDR2 YYEEEE. The J segment lost 3 bases and the V segment lost 1 base, leaving 4 bases of the junction unmatched. CDR3 protein: CASSLTGEFYEQYF. CDR3 in DNA: TGTGCCAGCAGCTTGACAGGGGAGTTCTACGAGCAGTACTTC.

This chain uses TRBV2 with TRBJ2-7; the match to TRBD1 covers 7 bases. Germline lookup yields CDR1 SNHLY and CDR2 FYNNEI. CDR3 length: 15 residues. V dropped 0 bases and J dropped 7; count of bases not matched to a gene: 9. DNA of the CDR3: TGTGCCAGCAGTGAAGCAAAGGGGGCCTCGGGTGAGCAGTACTTC. The encoded protein is CASSEAKGASGEQYF.

This clone was seen a handful of times. V is TRBV29-1 and J is TRBJ1-2; D uncertain. The CDR3 contains 11 residues. V was cut by 6 bases and J by 2 bases, with 7 bases left in between. Germline CDR1 is SQVTM and CDR2 is ANQGSEA. The CDR3 spells CSVTPNYGYTF. The CDR3 DNA is TGCAGCGTAACACCCAACTATGGCTACACCTTC.

The rearrangement joins TRBV28 to TRBJ1-5, with TRBD1 matching over 8 bases. Trimming at V came to 6 bases and at J to 0 bases, leaving 7 bases not matched to a gene. Germline V gene data show CDR1 as MDHEN and CDR2 as SYDVKM. This CDR3 has 16 residues. The CDR3 sequence: CASRFQGATSNQPQHF. The CDR3 region has the DNA TGTGCCAGCAGATTCCAGGGGGCGACTAGCAATCAGCCCCAGCATTTT.

The gene calls are TRBV27 and TRBJ2-4, with D possibly being TRBD2 (6 bases). This CDR3 has 14 amino acids. Per the germline V gene, CDR1 is MNHEY and CDR2 is SMNVEV (reference sequence). V lost 5 bases and J 6 bases, leaving 14 bases between the germline ends. This CDR3 is CASSPGTVRNIQYF. The CDR3 nucleotides are TGTGCCAGCAGTCCTGGGACTGTTCGAAACATTCAGTACTTC.

Only a few counts were recorded for this clone. The chain is built from TRBV4-1 and TRBJ2-1, with a tentative D call TRBD2 (6 bases). The germline V gene encodes CDR1 MGHRA and CDR2 YSYEKL. Trimming left V 6 bases short and J 9 bases short, with 12 bases between. The CDR3 spans 12 residues. The CDR3, as DNA: TGCGCCAGCAGTCAAAGAGCGGGTGAGCAGTTCTTC. Amino acid sequence: CASSQRAGEQFF.

This chain uses TRBV18 with TRBJ2-3; TRBD2 matches at 12 bases. The germline V gene has CDR1 KGHSH and CDR2 LQKENI. V was pared by 2 bases and J by 0 bases, with 9 bases of the junction left unmatched. This CDR3 region has 19 residues. The CDR3: CASSPGWPSGRGSTDTQYF. The DNA of the CDR3 is TGTGCCAGCTCACCAGGATGGCCTAGCGGGAGGGGAAGCACAGATACGCAGTATTTT.